This T cell receptor (beta chain) emerged from a study of CD8+CD57+ T cells in acquired aplastic anemia. Overall study context: An average of roughly 3.2 ug of DNA was obtained from sorted CD4+ and CD8+ cells. Whole-study findings and limits: Fewer than 30 CD8+ CDR3 sequences were shared between patients and controls. Levels of CD8+ Simpson's diversity were not significantly distinct in patients versus controls.

The study profiled TCR beta VDJ and CDR3 using genomic DNA as template. MiXCR, run by TCRdb on the reads, gives a single entry per CDR3 protein. The data show under 200,000 distinct CDR3 sequences, 64% seen once. This CDR3 is 17 amino acids long. V gave up 0 bases and J gave up 7 bases, with 16 bases separating them. CDR1 ENHRY and CDR2 SYGVKD come from the germline V gene. A remark on this clonotype: Antigen unknown.

This clonotype was obtained from a human donor with severe aplastic anemia or a healthy control (not recorded which). Sequencing was done on a sample of sorted CD4+, CD8+, or CD8+CD57+ T cells (not recorded which) from PBMCs. The chain recombines TRBV10-3 with TRBJ1-6, with a possible D match to TRBD1 (5 bases). CDR3 nucleotides: TGTGCCATCAGTGAGTCCCACGGGCCGGGGGGGAATTCACCCCTCCACTTT. Its protein is CAISESHGPGGNSPLHF.